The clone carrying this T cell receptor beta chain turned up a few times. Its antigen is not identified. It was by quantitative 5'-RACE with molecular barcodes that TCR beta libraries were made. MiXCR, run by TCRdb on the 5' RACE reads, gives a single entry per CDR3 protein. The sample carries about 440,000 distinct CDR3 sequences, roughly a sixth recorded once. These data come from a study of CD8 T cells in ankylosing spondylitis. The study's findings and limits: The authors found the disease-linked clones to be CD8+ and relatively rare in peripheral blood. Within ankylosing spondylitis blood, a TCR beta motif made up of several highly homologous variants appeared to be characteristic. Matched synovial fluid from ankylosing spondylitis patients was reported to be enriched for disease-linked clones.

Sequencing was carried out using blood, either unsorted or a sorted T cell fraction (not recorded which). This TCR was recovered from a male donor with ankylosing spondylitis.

The CDR3 region is CSARAWTGEETQYF. The CDR3 DNA reads as TGCAGTGCTAGAGCTTGGACAGGGGAAGAGACCCAGTACTTC. V gene TRBV20-1 combines with J gene TRBJ2-5; TRBD1 agrees at 9 bases. This CDR3 has 14 residues. V trimming: 1 base; J trimming: 3 bases; junction bases outside the gene matches: 3. Germline lookup yields CDR1 DFQATT and CDR2 SNEGSKA (reference sequence).